The 20 T cell receptor beta chains given below trace back to one sample, sequenced in a study of T-cell memory formation after mild COVID-19. TCRdb re-analysed the 5' RACE reads in MiXCR, keeping a single row per CDR3 protein. The table lists about 350,000 distinct CDR3 sequences, 13% to 15% of them singletons. Sequencing was performed on PBMCs or a T cell subset sorted from them (not recorded which). The receptors were gathered from a man between 18 and 29 years old who had mild COVID-19 (a few samples of this study predate the infection). Cell type and time point are not known.

The chain combines TRBV7-8 with TRBJ2-7, with D unclear. This CDR3 has 14 amino acids. Germline CDR1 and CDR2: SGHVS and FQNEAQ. Trimming left V 4 bases short and J 3 bases short, with 13 bases between. The CDR3 protein is CASSSPRFYYEQYF. The DNA of the CDR3 is TGTGCCAGCAGCTCCCCTAGGTTTTACTACGAGCAGTACTTC.

This clonotype was observed a handful of times. This chain links TRBV5-1 with TRBJ2-1; TRBD1 is a possible D gene (5 bases). The length of the CDR3 is 15 residues. Trimming cost V 4 bases and J 5 bases, with 16 bases left between them. The germline V gene encodes CDR1 SGHRS and CDR2 YFSETQ. CDR3: CASSPITGLHNEQFF. As DNA, the CDR3 is TGCGCCAGCAGCCCCATCACAGGTCTGCACAATGAGCAGTTCTTC.

The chain has TRBV5-6 and TRBJ1-1, with D possibly being TRBD1 (5 bases). V was clipped by 0 bases and J by 7 bases, with 7 bases between them. The CDR3 spans 12 residues. The V gene's germline CDR1 is SGHDT and CDR2 YYEEEE. CDR3 DNA: TGTGCCAGCAGCTTGGGGACAAGTGAAGCTTTCTTT. Its protein is CASSLGTSEAFF.

This clonotype was counted at least ten times. The V call is TRBV5-1, the J call TRBJ2-1, with TRBD2 as a possible D gene (5 bases). V lost 0 bases, J lost 6 bases, and 19 bases lay in between. CDR1 and CDR2 from the germline V gene are SGHRS and YFSETQ. This CDR3 is built from 17 residues. DNA for the CDR3: TGCGCCAGCAGCTTGGCCGCCGGGATCCTCAACCCCAATGAGCAGTTCTTC. This gives the protein CASSLAAGILNPNEQFF.

The J gene is TRBJ1-1, the V gene TRBV20-1, with D perhaps matching TRBD1 (6 bases). The CDR3 has 13 residues. Trimming left V 4 bases short and J 7 bases short, with 16 bases between. Germline V gene data show CDR1 as DFQATT and CDR2 as SNEGSKA (reference sequence). The CDR3 region is CSATRGRDIEAFF. The CDR3 nucleotides read TGCAGTGCTACCCGAGGTCGGGACATTGAAGCTTTCTTT.

This clonotype was observed many times. This chain links TRBV6-1 with TRBJ2-7; D gene unclear. V was pared by 1 base and J by 3 bases, with 7 bases between. The CDR3 totals 13 residues. Germline assignment: CDR1 MNHNS and CDR2 SASEGT. In DNA, the CDR3 is TGTGCCAGCAGTGAAGGAGACCTCTACGAGCAGTACTTC. Amino acids: CASSEGDLYEQYF.

This clonotype occurred many times. The chain couples TRBV5-1 to TRBJ1-1, with 8 positions matching TRBD1. With V trimmed by 4 bases and J by 4 bases, 6 bases remained unmatched. Germline V gene lookup returns CDR1 SGHRS and CDR2 YFSETQ. This CDR3 has 14 amino acids. The CDR3 spells CASSEQGGSTEAFF. Here the CDR3 DNA reads TGCGCCAGCAGCGAACAGGGGGGCTCCACTGAAGCTTTCTTT.

The V gene is TRBV10-3, the J gene TRBJ1-5; 8 positions match TRBD1. Unmatched junction bases numbered 6, after V lost 6 bases and J lost 2 bases. There are 15 residues in the CDR3. In germline, CDR1 is ENHRY, CDR2 SYGVKD. The CDR3 region is CAIRSQGAGNQPQHF. The CDR3 nucleotides read TGTGCCATCAGATCGCAGGGGGCGGGCAATCAGCCCCAGCATTTT.

This chain joins TRBV12-3 or TRBV12-4 and TRBJ2-1; 12 nucleotides line up with TRBD2. J gave up 8 bases and V 6 bases, and 8 bases lay outside the gene matches. The CDR3 runs 15 residues. The CDR3 region has the DNA TGTGCCAGCAGAAACGGACTAGCGGGGCCCCATGAGCAGTTCTTC. Protein sequence: CASRNGLAGPHEQFF.

The V call is TRBV20-1, the J call TRBJ2-7; 9 nucleotides line up with TRBD1. The CDR3 length is 13 residues. V lost 7 bases, J lost 4 bases, and 8 bases stayed unmatched. Germline V gene sequence: CDR1 DFQATT, CDR2 SNEGSKA (reference sequence). The CDR3 sequence: CSGWDRANYEQYF. As DNA, the CDR3 is TGCAGTGGGTGGGACAGGGCGAATTACGAGCAGTACTTC.

This clonotype came up a few times. The chain employs TRBV7-9 and TRBJ2-5, with 7 bases aligning to TRBD2. The CDR3 runs to 17 residues. The V segment lost 5 bases and the J segment 2 bases; nucleotides outside the gene matches: 14. The germline V gene has CDR1 SEHNR and CDR2 FQNEAQ (reference sequence). In DNA form, the CDR3 reads TGTGCCAGCAGCCTCTTATTAGTCGCGGGGGTGCAAGAGACCCAGTACTTC. Its translation: CASSLLLVAGVQETQYF. Together with reference TRBV7-9 and TRBJ2-5, the CDR3 gives the full variable domain: DTGVSQNPRHKITKRGQNVTFRCDPISEHNRLYWYRQTLGQGPEFLTYFQNEAQLEKSRLLSDRFSAERPKGSFSTLEIQRTEQGDSAMYLCASSLLLVAGVQETQYFGPGTRLLVL.

The chain combines TRBV19 with TRBJ2-7; 8 bases align to TRBD1. Trimming cost V 3 bases and J 5 bases; bases outside gene matches: 6. The CDR3 sequence is 14 residues long. Per germline, CDR1 LNHDA and CDR2 SQIVND (reference sequence). This CDR3 is CASSIGRGRDEQYF. The CDR3 bases are TGTGCCAGTAGTATTGGCAGGGGGCGCGACGAGCAGTACTTC.

This clonotype has more than one count but fewer than ten. The rearrangement uses TRBV7-8 and TRBJ1-1; no clear D gene. This CDR3 spans 12 amino acids. Germline values: CDR1 SGHVS, CDR2 FQNEAQ. Trimming left V 5 bases short and J 1 base short, with 5 bases between. The CDR3 nucleotides read TGTGCCAGCAGCGGCTCGAACACTGAAGCTTTCTTT. Encoded protein: CASSGSNTEAFF.

This sequence joins TRBV20-1 and TRBJ2-2, with TRBD1 identical over 8 bases. J lost 1 base, V lost 4 bases, and 11 bases had no gene match. This CDR3 has 17 residues. Germline assignment: CDR1 DFQATT and CDR2 SNEGSKA (reference sequence). Here the CDR3 reads CSATGPRGQGNTGELFF. The CDR3 bases are TGCAGTGCTACAGGCCCCAGGGGGCAAGGGAACACCGGGGAGCTGTTTTTT.

This clonotype was seen more than once but under ten times. V usage is TRBV7-6 and J usage is TRBJ2-1, with 9 nucleotides matching TRBD2. This CDR3 is built from 16 residues. The ends lost 3 bases at V and 4 bases at J; junction bases unmatched: 7. Looked up from germline, CDR1 is SGHVS and CDR2 is FNYEAQ. The CDR3 loop is CASSFGGGARYNEQFF. The CDR3 DNA is TGTGCCAGCAGCTTTGGCGGGGGGGCGAGGTACAATGAGCAGTTCTTC.

The chain recombines TRBV7-6 with TRBJ1-1; 10 bases are a match to TRBD1. Germline CDR1 reads SGHVS; CDR2 reads FNYEAQ. The CDR3 is made up of 16 amino acids. The V segment lost 5 bases and the J segment 0 bases; nucleotides outside the gene matches: 6. CDR3 nucleotides: TGTGCCAGCAGCGGAGACAGGGGGCAATTGAACACTGAAGCTTTCTTT. Amino acids: CASSGDRGQLNTEAFF.

The chain links TRBV12-3 or TRBV12-4 to TRBJ2-2; 11 nucleotides match TRBD1. The CDR3 has 16 amino acids. Trimming at V came to 5 bases and at J to 4 bases, leaving 6 bases not matched to a gene. Here the CDR3 DNA reads TGTGCCAGCAGTCCCGGACAGGGGGCAGGCACCGGGGAGCTGTTTTTT. Translated: CASSPGQGAGTGELFF.

CDR3 DNA: TGTGCCAGCAGCCAAGGTGGCTTGGAGCAGTATTTT. Amino acid sequence: CASSQGGLEQYF. The chain couples TRBV3-1 to TRBJ2-3; no clear D gene. CDR3 length: 12 residues. The germline CDR1 and CDR2 sequences are LGHDT and YNNKEL (reference sequence). V lost 1 base and J 11 bases, leaving 10 bases between the germline ends.

The table lists this clonotype with a few counts. V gene TRBV30 combines with J gene TRBJ1-1; the D is unclear. Looked up from germline, CDR1 is GTSNPN and CDR2 is SVGIG (reference sequence). The CDR3 length is 13 residues. V was clipped by 2 bases and J by 1 base, with 8 bases between them. The CDR3 coding sequence is TGTGCCTGGAGTTTTAACAGGAACACTGAAGCTTTCTTT. The encoded protein is CAWSFNRNTEAFF.

This clonotype occurred many times. The chain employs TRBV7-3 and TRBJ1-1; D is unresolved. There are 15 residues in the CDR3. V was cut by 5 bases and J by 1 base, with 14 bases left in between. The germline V gene encodes CDR1 SGHTA and CDR2 FQGTGA. CDR3 DNA sequence: TGTGCCAGCAGCCCCCCATTGGCGGCGAACACTGAAGCTTTCTTT. Translation gives CASSPPLAANTEAFF.